This TCR beta chain was identified during a study of Ad26.COV2.S vaccination and SARS-CoV-2 variants. Trimming took off 1 base at V and 3 bases at J, with 10 bases between the two ends. The CDR3 loop spans 14 amino acids. In germline, CDR1 is LGHNA, CDR2 YSLEER. Stated treatment: about 20 received Ad26.COV2.S at low or high dose, single or two shots; five or six received placebo; per-sample allocation not given. Day 63 after the first vaccine or placebo injection was the time point for sampling. TCRdb's table, derived via immunoSEQ multiplex PCR, lists solely in-frame clones and lacks some. The table has about 390,000 clones, approximately 90% seen once.

The sequencing used peripheral blood, collected in a trial of Ad26.COV2.S vaccine versus placebo. This chain uses TRBV4-3 with TRBJ2-7; tentatively, D is TRBD1 (6 bases). This receptor was identified in a person aged 18-60 years who received the Ad26.COV2.S COVID-19 vaccine or a placebo. The CDR3 spells CASSQATGSYEQYF. The CDR3 DNA follows: TGCGCCAGCAGCCAAGCAACAGGGAGCTACGAGCAGTACTTC.